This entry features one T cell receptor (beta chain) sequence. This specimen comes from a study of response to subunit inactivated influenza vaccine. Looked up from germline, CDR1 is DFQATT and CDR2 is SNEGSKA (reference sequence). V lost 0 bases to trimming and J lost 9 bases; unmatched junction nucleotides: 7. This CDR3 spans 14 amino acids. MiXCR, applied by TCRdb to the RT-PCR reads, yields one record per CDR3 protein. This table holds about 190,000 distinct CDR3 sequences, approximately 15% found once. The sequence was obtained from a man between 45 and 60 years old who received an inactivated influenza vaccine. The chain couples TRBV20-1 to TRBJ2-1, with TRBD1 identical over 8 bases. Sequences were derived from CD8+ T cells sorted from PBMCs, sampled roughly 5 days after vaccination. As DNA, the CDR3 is TGCAGTGCTAGAGAATCCAGGGGGCTCGTTGAGCAGTTCTTC. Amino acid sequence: CSARESRGLVEQFF.